These 19 T cell receptor beta chains originate from one sample sequenced in a study of blood T cell repertoires in COVID-19. Here immunoSEQ multiplex PCR was the method, and the copy in TCRdb shows in-frame clones only, minus some. The profile shows about 160,000 clones, 80% to 90% of them singletons. The specimen sequenced was peripheral blood. The receptors derive from a woman in her 70s with acute or convalescent COVID-19.

The V call is TRBV2, the J call TRBJ1-6; unclear D gene. Germline CDR1 SNHLY, CDR2 FYNNEI. Trimming stripped 6 bases from V and 4 bases from J, with 7 bases between. CDR3 length: 13 residues. The CDR3 DNA reads TGTGCCAGCAGGGGCCGGTATAATTCACCCCTCCACTTT. Translated: CASRGRYNSPLHF.

This chain joins TRBV3-1 (or the pseudogene TRBV3-2) and TRBJ1-2; 10 bases line up with TRBD1. Germline CDR1 LGHDT, CDR2 YNNKEL (reference sequence). CDR3 length: 16 amino acids. The J segment lost 4 bases and the V segment lost 2 bases, leaving 7 bases of the junction unmatched. CDR3 sequence reads: CASSQRTGGTLYGYTF. As DNA, the CDR3 is TGTGCCAGCAGCCAAAGGACAGGGGGAACGCTCTATGGCTACACCTTC.

This chain connects TRBV3-1 (or the pseudogene TRBV3-2) to TRBJ1-2; 7 nucleotides agree with TRBD1. This CDR3 has 14 residues. Germline CDR1 is LGHDT and CDR2 is YNNKEL (reference sequence). Losses at the gene ends were 4 bases for V and 3 bases for J; bases not matched to a gene: 5. CDR3 in DNA: TGTGCCAGCAGCCGAGGGCAGGGGGACTATGGCTACACCTTC. Translation gives CASSRGQGDYGYTF.

The V call is TRBV19, the J call TRBJ2-5; 10 nucleotides agree with TRBD1. Germline-derived CDR1 and CDR2 are LNHDA and SQIVND (reference sequence). The V gene end was trimmed by 7 bases and the J gene end by 3 bases; junction bases not matched to a gene: 5. The CDR3 consists of 14 residues. CDR3 protein: CASMDRGTEETQYF. The CDR3 region has the DNA TGTGCCAGTATGGACAGGGGGACAGAAGAGACCCAGTACTTC. The full variable domain, its missing parts supplied by reference TRBV19 and TRBJ2-5, is DGGITQSPKYLFRKEGQNVTLSCEQNLNHDAMYWYRQDPGQGLRLIYYSQIVNDFQKGDIAEGYSVSREKKESFPLTVTSAQKNPTAFYLCASMDRGTEETQYFGPGTRLLVL.

The chain is built from TRBV5-1 and TRBJ2-5; 10 bases are shared with TRBD1. Germline CDR1 reads SGHRS; CDR2 reads YFSETQ. J lost 1 base, V lost 0 bases, and 0 bases had no gene match. CDR3 length equals 15 residues. CDR3 bases: TGCGCCAGCAGCTTGGGACAGGGGGCCCAAGAGACCCAGTACTTC. Its protein product is CASSLGQGAQETQYF.

J is TRBJ1-2 and V is TRBV5-1, with TRBD1 matching over 7 bases. CDR1 is SGHRS and CDR2 is YFSETQ in the germline V gene. The V segment lost 4 bases and the J segment 4 bases; nucleotides outside the gene matches: 7. CDR3 size: 14 residues. The DNA of the CDR3 is TGCGCCAGCAGCCAGAGACAGGGACTCTATGGCTACACCTTC. This gives the protein CASSQRQGLYGYTF.

The chain couples TRBV12-3 or TRBV12-4 to TRBJ1-1; 7 bases agree with TRBD1. This CDR3 has 13 amino acids. After removal of 6 bases from V and 4 bases from J, the junction contained 5 bases not matched to a gene. CDR3 region: CASSTGVGTEAFF. CDR3 nucleotides: TGTGCCAGCAGCACAGGGGTCGGCACTGAAGCTTTCTTT.

The chain combines TRBV30 with TRBJ1-5; TRBD1 aligns across 8 bases. The CDR3 runs to 13 residues. V shed 8 bases, J shed 2 bases, and the junction held 5 bases outside the gene matches. The germline V gene encodes CDR1 GTSNPN and CDR2 SVGIG (reference sequence). CDR3 sequence (DNA): TGTGCCGCAGACAGGGGCGGCAATCAGCCCCAGCATTTT. Amino acids: CAADRGGNQPQHF.

The chain couples TRBV11-2 to TRBJ2-2, with 8 bases fitting TRBD1. This CDR3 has 16 residues. V gave up 2 bases and J gave up 4 bases; unmatched junction bases: 6. Germline values: CDR1 SGHAT, CDR2 FQNNGV. CDR3 residues: CASSLQTGAVTGELFF. Written as DNA, the CDR3 is TGTGCCAGCAGCTTACAGACAGGGGCCGTCACCGGGGAGCTGTTTTTT.

This rearrangement joins TRBV20-1 to TRBJ2-5, with D hard to call. Trimming shortened V by 5 bases and J by 7 bases, and 11 bases separated the two germline ends. The germline CDR1 and CDR2 sequences are DFQATT and SNEGSKA (reference sequence). The CDR3 length is 11 residues. CDR3 amino acids: CSADQVRTQYF. In DNA, the CDR3 is TGCAGTGCTGACCAGGTGCGGACCCAGTACTTC.

This chain links TRBV30 with TRBJ2-2; 14 bases agree with TRBD2. The CDR3 runs 17 residues. The V segment lost 0 bases and the J segment 7 bases; nucleotides outside the gene matches: 7. Germline CDR1 GTSNPN, CDR2 SVGIG (reference sequence). CDR3 in DNA: TGTGCCTGGAGTGTCGGGACTAGCGGGAGATGGAACGGGGAGCTGTTTTTT. It translates to CAWSVGTSGRWNGELFF.

The gene calls are TRBV11-3 and TRBJ2-7, with D tentatively TRBD1 (6 bases). CDR1 SGHNT and CDR2 YENEEA come from the germline V gene. The CDR3 has 13 amino acids. V was pared by 1 base and J by 4 bases, with 8 bases between. The CDR3 region has the DNA TGTGCCAGCAGCTTAGGGACAGCTTACGAGCAGTACTTC. Its translation is CASSLGTAYEQYF.

With respect to this clone: Other DNA sequences in the sample encode the same CDR3. V gene TRBV6-5 combines with J gene TRBJ1-6, with D uncertain. The ends were cut back, 2 bases at V and 0 bases at J, with 5 bases in the middle. CDR1 and CDR2 (germline): MNHEY, SVGAGI. The CDR3 is made up of 15 amino acids. Here the CDR3 DNA reads TGTGCCAGCAGTTACGGGAGCTCCTATAATTCACCCCTCCACTTT. Translated, it gives CASSYGSSYNSPLHF.

The chain recombines TRBV11-2 with TRBJ2-1; 15 bases are a match to TRBD2. Germline lookup yields CDR1 SGHAT and CDR2 FQNNGV. This CDR3 spans 16 amino acids. Trimming took 3 bases from V and 4 from J; bases not matched to a gene: 1. The DNA for the CDR3 is TGTGCCAGCAGCTTGGGGACTAGCGGGAGGTACAATGAGCAGTTCTTC. Its protein is CASSLGTSGRYNEQFF.

The chain has TRBV2 and TRBJ1-5; unclear D gene. The ends were cut back, 7 bases at V and 4 bases at J, with 11 bases in the middle. This CDR3 is built from 13 residues. Germline V lookup: CDR1 SNHLY, CDR2 FYNNEI. For the CDR3, the DNA is TGTGCCAGCAACCGGGAGGGAAATCAGCCCCAGCATTTT. The encoded protein is CASNREGNQPQHF.

This clone was detected a few times. The chain joins TRBV5-6 to TRBJ2-7, with TRBD1 identical over 11 bases. This CDR3 region has 14 residues. Per germline, CDR1 SGHDT and CDR2 YYEEEE. V shed 4 bases and J 4 bases; nucleotides not matched to a gene: 4. CDR3 DNA: TGTGCCAGCAGCAGAGGACAGGGGGCTTACGAGCAGTACTTC. Translating it yields CASSRGQGAYEQYF.

V and J are TRBV3-1 (or the pseudogene TRBV3-2) and TRBJ1-2, with TRBD1 as a possible D gene (6 bases). Germline CDR1 LGHDT, CDR2 YNNKEL (reference sequence). The V end lost 0 bases, the J end lost 6 bases, and 11 bases lay between the germline ends. The CDR3 runs to 14 residues. CDR3 loop: CASSQDGRGNGYTF. Here the CDR3 DNA reads TGTGCCAGCAGCCAAGATGGCAGGGGCAATGGCTACACCTTC.

V gene TRBV19 combines with J gene TRBJ1-3; TRBD1 matches 7 bases. The CDR3 has 15 amino acids. The ends lost 3 bases at V and 3 bases at J; junction bases unmatched: 5. Germline V gene data show CDR1 as LNHDA and CDR2 as SQIVND (reference sequence). CDR3 residues: CASSIKTGIGNTIYF. CDR3 DNA sequence: TGTGCCAGTAGTATCAAGACAGGGATTGGAAACACCATATATTTT.

This clone was counted once. This rearrangement joins TRBV5-6 to TRBJ1-3; the match to TRBD1 covers 9 bases. Germline trimming cut 1 base from V and 2 bases from J; bases unmatched to any gene: 4. CDR3 length: 16 amino acids. Germline-derived CDR1 and CDR2 are SGHDT and YYEEEE. CDR3 sequence reads: CASSLQQGAAGNTIYF. The DNA of the CDR3 is TGTGCCAGCAGCTTGCAACAGGGGGCAGCTGGAAACACCATATATTTT.